This T cell receptor (beta chain) is drawn from a study of beta chain features in type 1 diabetes. It was via CD45RO/CCR7/CD25/CD127/CD95/CD27 that CD4+ naive, central memory, regulatory and stem cell-like memory cells were sorted. On this clone: Its specificity is not known.

Notes on the study in general: Amplification by PCR could prefer shorter templates, with the same effect in patients and controls. In all four CD4+ subsets, TCRB CDR3 length was significantly, moderately reduced in type 1 diabetes.

Of the isolated RNA, all was reverse transcribed, and so the sequenced material was expressed TCRB transcripts. The method was immunoSEQ multiplex PCR; TCRdb's version includes in-frame clones alone and lacks a portion of them. The table lists 300,000 to 350,000 clones, around 8.5% of them singletons. The origin of this receptor is a young man with type 1 diabetes. Sequencing used central memory CD4+ T cells from blood.

CDR3 sequence reads: CASSTTGGGSPLHF. The CDR3 region has the DNA TGTGCCAGTAGTACAACAGGGGGCGGTTCACCCCTCCACTTT. The chain joins TRBV19 to TRBJ1-6; 9 bases are a match to TRBD1. Germline-derived CDR1 and CDR2 are LNHDA and SQIVND (reference sequence). This CDR3 comprises 14 residues. J was trimmed by 9 bases and V by 4 bases; bases with no gene match: 4.